This T cell receptor beta chain stems from a study of cytomegalovirus exposure and HLA in healthy donors. Study at large: Out of approximately 170 million T cells, an earlier analysis found 117 million unique TCR beta sequences in total.

In the PCR, 60 Vbeta and 13 Jbeta primers were used. Assay used: immunoSEQ multiplex PCR; TCRdb lists only in-frame clones, some missing. The sample has 150,000 to 200,000 clones, 70% to 80% seen once. CDR1 SGHAT and CDR2 FQNNGV come from the germline V gene. This CDR3 is 14 amino acids long. V lost 3 bases, J lost 3 bases, and 12 bases lay in between. Study outcomes and limitations: On later analysis, the bulk of CMV-associated TCR beta chains appeared to be HLA-restricted. There were a few CMV-associated chains whose specificity for CMV antigens was confirmed in vitro. Cytomegalovirus association was assigned to 170 or so TCR beta chains.

As regards this clone: Its antigen is currently unknown.

The gene calls are TRBV11-2 and TRBJ2-7; no firm D call. Sample: PBMCs. The origin of this receptor is a man between 18 and 29 years old in good health and CMV-seropositive. In nucleotides, the CDR3 is TGTGCCAGCAGCTTCGGAGCCTATGTCTACGAGCAGTACTTC. Its protein product is CASSFGAYVYEQYF.